There are a few counts of the clone carrying this T cell receptor (beta chain). The data are from a study of low-dose radiotherapy and immunotherapy resistance in tumors. Priming of first-strand cDNA relied on TRAV- and TRBV-specific primers (covering alpha and beta chains). TCR amplification used roughly 18 PCR cycles, a constant-region primer and a V-primer adapter. TCRdb re-analysed the reads in MiXCR, keeping a single row per CDR3 protein. The table has tens of thousands of distinct CDR3 sequences, approximately 26% seen once. Specified time point: before trial treatment. The germline V and J ends were trimmed by 1 base and 5 bases, with 9 bases remaining between them. CDR3 length equals 14 residues. Germline loops: CDR1 LGHDT, CDR2 YNNKEL (reference sequence).

V and J are TRBV3-1 and TRBJ2-1; D gene ambiguous. The sequences come from PBMCs, collected before treatment. The receptor was isolated from a male donor with prostate cancer. The CDR3 spells CASSQVYRNNEQFF. The CDR3 DNA reads as TGTGCCAGCAGCCAAGTTTACAGAAACAATGAGCAGTTCTTC.